A selection of T cell receptor beta chains follows, all from one sample in a study of T cell repertoires in cytomegalovirus infection. Each CDR3 protein gets one entry after TCRdb re-called the reads with MiXCR. Of about 310,000 distinct CDR3 sequences listed, 15% to 20% were seen once; the top ten hold about 12%. The sequenced sample consisted of PBMCs. These receptors originate from a human donor in good health (CMV status not recorded). Some clones in this sample may be carry-over from other donors' samples. Each CDR3 is given with its conserved first and last residue. The D gene is left open where the match is weak. For some rows the clone size is stated as once, few or many, or as a class when expanded; others skip it.

NA,TRBJ2-5,many,TRBV28,TGTGCCAGCAGTCCCCATCTTAAGACCCAGTACTTC,CASSPHLKTQYF
NA,TRBJ1-6,NA,TRBV19,TGTGCCAGTAGTATCACCGGGACTGATTCACCCCTCCACTTT,CASSITGTDSPLHF
TRBD2,TRBJ2-1,few,TRBV20-1,TGCAGTGCTAGATCCCTTCTAGCGGGGGTGAATGAGCAGTTCTTC,CSARSLLAGVNEQFF
NA,TRBJ2-3,NA,TRBV6-5,TGTGCCAGCAGTTCCCGGCGGGTCACAGATACGCAGTATTTT,CASSSRRVTDTQYF
NA,TRBJ1-1,NA,TRBV4-1,TGCGCCAGCAGCCAAGATGCGGGGAACACTGAAGCTTTCTTT,CASSQDAGNTEAFF
NA,TRBJ1-2,NA,TRBV20-1,TGCAGTGCTAGAGATCGAGGAGGGGCGAGGTCCCTGGGAGGCTACACCTTC,CSARDRGGARSLGGYTF
NA,TRBJ1-5,many,TRBV7-8,TGTGCCAGCAGCAAAGGGGAGTGGCGCACGTCTGGTCAGCCCCAGCATTTT,CASSKGEWRTSGQPQHF
NA,TRBJ2-5,NA,TRBV5-6,TGTGCCAGCAGCTTGGGGGGGGCTCAAGAGACCCAGTACTTC,CASSLGGAQETQYF
TRBD2,TRBJ2-2,few,TRBV5-4,TGTGCCAGCAGCGGACCCGGGACTAGCTTTCGGGAGCTGTTTTTT,CASSGPGTSFRELFF
TRBD2,TRBJ2-1,NA,TRBV7-3,TGTGCCAGCAGCTGGAGCGGGGGGCCCTACAATGAGCAGTTCTTC,CASSWSGGPYNEQFF
NA,TRBJ2-2,many,TRBV12-3/TRBV12-4,TGTGCCAGCAGTTTTTGGAAGGGGGAGCTGTTTTTT,CASSFWKGELFF
TRBD2,TRBJ2-5,many,TRBV27,TGTGCCAGCAGTTTATTGCGGGGGGGCCAGGAGACCCAGTACTTC,CASSLLRGGQETQYF
NA,TRBJ1-5,NA,TRBV7-2,TGTGCCAGCAGCTTTGGGGCTTTAAATCAGCCCCAGCATTTT,CASSFGALNQPQHF
TRBD2,TRBJ2-3,few,TRBV7-9,TGTGCCAGCAGCCCGACGGGAGGGGTAGCAGATACGCAGTATTTT,CASSPTGGVADTQYF
NA,TRBJ2-1,few,TRBV5-1,TGCGCCAGCAGCTTGGAGGGAGCGCAACACAATGAGCAGTTCTTC,CASSLEGAQHNEQFF
NA,TRBJ2-3,few,TRBV7-6,TGTGCCAGCAGCTTAGTACTAGCAAGGGATACGCAGTATTTT,CASSLVLARDTQYF
NA,TRBJ1-1,NA,TRBV20-1,TGCAGTGCTAGAGCCGGGACAACTGAAGCTTTCTTT,CSARAGTTEAFF
NA,TRBJ1-1,few,TRBV7-9,TGTGCCAGCAGCTTAGGGCAGTTTTACAACACTGAAGCTTTCTTT,CASSLGQFYNTEAFF
TRBD1,TRBJ2-1,many,TRBV10-3,TGTGCCATCAGTGAGTCGTCTGGGACAGGGTACGCTGAGCAGTTCTTC,CAISESSGTGYAEQFF
TRBD2,TRBJ2-7,many,TRBV4-2,TGTGCCAGCAGCCAAGCGGGGACTAGCGGAATCTACGAGCAGTACTTC,CASSQAGTSGIYEQYF
TRBD2,TRBJ2-7,few,TRBV5-1,TGCGCCAGCAGCTTGGCTCTAGCGGGGGGCCCGGCCGAGCAGTACTTC,CASSLALAGGPAEQYF
NA,TRBJ1-6,NA,TRBV20-1,TGCAGTGCTAGAGGCGCAGCCACTAGCTCCTATAATTCACCCCTCCACTTT,CSARGAATSSYNSPLHF
NA,TRBJ2-3,few,TRBV2,TGTGCCAGCAGATCCTACGATACGCAGTATTTT,CASRSYDTQYF
TRBD1,TRBJ1-6,NA,TRBV27,TGTGCCAGCAGTTACAGGGGTTCCTATAATTCACCCCTCCACTTT,CASSYRGSYNSPLHF
NA,TRBJ2-5,many,TRBV12-3/TRBV12-4,TGTGCCAGCAGCGCCGGACGGAAAGAGACCCAGTACTTC,CASSAGRKETQYF
TRBD2,TRBJ2-3,many,TRBV7-6,TGTGCCAGCAGCTTAGAAAGCGGGGGGGCAGATACGCAGTATTTT,CASSLESGGADTQYF
TRBD2,TRBJ2-5,once,TRBV6-5,TGTGCCAGCAGTTTGCAGCGGGGTACGCGGGCCCAGTACTTC,CASSLQRGTRAQYF
NA,TRBJ1-1,NA,TRBV11-2,TGTGCCAGCAGCTTATCAGGGAGAGGCACTGAAGCTTTCTTT,CASSLSGRGTEAFF
NA,TRBJ1-5,NA,TRBV20-1,TGCAGTGCTCTGCGGGACGGAGAGTATCAGCCCCAGCATTTT,CSALRDGEYQPQHF
TRBD1,TRBJ2-1,few,TRBV6-6,TGTGCCAGCAGTCCCTATAGACAGGGTGGATTTGACAATGAGCAGTTCTTC,CASSPYRQGGFDNEQFF
TRBD1,TRBJ1-5,many,TRBV6-1,TGTGCCAGCAGGGACGACAGGGGTGGTCAGCCCCAGCATTTT,CASRDDRGGQPQHF
NA,TRBJ1-1,few,TRBV6-2/TRBV6-3,TGTGCCAGCAGTTACTCCCCTGTTTCGAACACTGAAGCTTTCTTT,CASSYSPVSNTEAFF
NA,TRBJ1-6,many,TRBV10-3,TGTGCCATCAGTGAAGTCCAAACAGGGAATTCACCCCTCCACTTT,CAISEVQTGNSPLHF
NA,TRBJ1-5,many,TRBV12-3/TRBV12-4,TGTGCCAGCAGCCAGCGGGCCCCGGACGGCACAACCCAGCATTTT,CASSQRAPDGTTQHF
TRBD1,TRBJ1-5,many,TRBV7-2,TGTGCCAGCAGGGCCACAGGGGTGCGGGGTCAGCCCCAGCATTTT,CASRATGVRGQPQHF
NA,TRBJ2-7,many,TRBV7-2,TGTGCCAGCAGCTCCACGAGACGGGAGCCCTACGAGCAGTACTTC,CASSSTRREPYEQYF
TRBD1,TRBJ2-1,few,TRBV11-1,TGTGCCAGCAGCTTAGAAAGGACAGGGAGCTCCTACAATGAGCAGTTCTTC,CASSLERTGSSYNEQFF
TRBD2,TRBJ2-1,many,TRBV12-3/TRBV12-4,TGTGCCAGCAGCCGCGGGGGGGCCTCCTACAATGAGCAGTTCTTC,CASSRGGASYNEQFF
TRBD1,TRBJ1-5,many,TRBV7-2,TGTGCCAGCAGCCATACGTCCGGGACAGGGCCGCCCCAGCATTTT,CASSHTSGTGPPQHF
TRBD1,TRBJ1-4,NA,TRBV10-3,TGTGCCATCGCATCCGGGACAGGGATTGAAAAACTGTTTTTT,CAIASGTGIEKLFF
NA,TRBJ2-1,NA,TRBV20-1,TGCAGTGCTAGAGAACCACAGGGTTACAATGAGCAGTTCTTC,CSAREPQGYNEQFF
NA,TRBJ1-2,few,TRBV20-1,TGCAGTGCTAGTTTTCCAAGCTATGGCTACACCTTC,CSASFPSYGYTF
TRBD2,TRBJ2-3,few,TRBV12-3/TRBV12-4,TGTGCCTCGAGGGGGCTAGCGGGGCCCACAGATACGCAGTATTTT,CASRGLAGPTDTQYF
NA,TRBJ1-1,many,TRBV6-6,TGTGCCAGCAGTTACGGGACCGAGAACACTGAAGCTTTCTTT,CASSYGTENTEAFF
TRBD1,TRBJ1-3,NA,TRBV10-3,TGTGCCATCAGTGGGACAGGGGTTGGAAACACCATATATTTT,CAISGTGVGNTIYF
TRBD1,TRBJ2-7,many,TRBV4-1,TGCGCCAGCAGCCAGGGGACAGGGGGCCACCGGGAGCAGTACTTC,CASSQGTGGHREQYF
NA,TRBJ2-5,many,TRBV7-2,TGTGCCAGCAGCCTTACCCGCGAAGAGACCCAGTACTTC,CASSLTREETQYF
NA,TRBJ2-2,NA,TRBV3-1,TGTGCCAGCAGCCAAGATAGGCCCGGGGAGCTGTTTTTT,CASSQDRPGELFF
NA,TRBJ1-2,many,TRBV25-1,TGTGCCAGCAGTTCAGACCAAGGCGGTGGCTACACCTTC,CASSSDQGGGYTF
NA,TRBJ2-1,NA,TRBV29-1,TGCAGCGTTGAAGATCTGGAGAGGGAGATTCGAAATGAGCAGTTCTTC,CSVEDLEREIRNEQFF
NA,TRBJ1-2,few,TRBV2,TGTGCCAGCAGTGACCTGGGAGCATCCCTTTTC,CASSDLGASLF
TRBD2,TRBJ2-7,few,TRBV20-1,TGCAGTGCTAGAGATATAGCGGGGAGTAACGAGCAGTACTTC,CSARDIAGSNEQYF
TRBD1,TRBJ1-1,few,TRBV2,TGTGCCAGCAGTGCACAGGGGAGAGAGAACACTGAAGCTTTCTTT,CASSAQGRENTEAFF
NA,TRBJ2-7,many,TRBV7-2,TGTGCCAGCAGCTTAATGGCCCAGGTCTCCTACGAGCAGTACTTC,CASSLMAQVSYEQYF
TRBD1,TRBJ1-1,few,TRBV28,TGTGCCACCCACACAGGGGGTGGAACTGAAGCTTTCTTT,CATHTGGGTEAFF
NA,TRBJ2-5,many,TRBV12-5,TGTGCTAGTACTCCCGGCCTCTGGGAGACCCAGTACTTC,CASTPGLWETQYF
NA,TRBJ1-1,many,TRBV5-6,TGTGCCAGCAGCAAGGCAGGGGTGCCTGAAGCTTTCTTT,CASSKAGVPEAFF
NA,TRBJ1-1,NA,TRBV6-1,TGTGCCAGCAGAGACAGGTTGCAGGGCTCTGAAGCTTTCTTT,CASRDRLQGSEAFF
TRBD1,TRBJ1-2,few,TRBV7-2,TGTGCCAGCAGCGTGACAGGGGGAGAAGGCTATGGCTACACCTTC,CASSVTGGEGYGYTF